This TCR beta chain was captured in a study of post-analysis software for immune sequencing data. Looking at the study overall: Relapsing-remitting, secondary progressive and progressive-relapsing forms made up the multiple sclerosis disease courses.

The germline V gene encodes CDR1 MDHEN and CDR2 SYDVKM. The CDR3 length is 22 residues. Trimming removed 6 bases from V and 4 bases from J; junction bases left unmatched: 29. Study findings and constraints: The study found TRBV5-6, TRBV5-1 and TRBV20-1 among a handful of TRBV segments more frequent in patients than controls. There was significantly lower normalized Chao1 diversity in multiple sclerosis patients than in controls. When the samples were clustered directly with F measure, those that had been prepared in the same batch showed strong co-clustering.

Unique molecular identifiers were present in the TCR beta cDNA libraries. Starting from around 0.96 to 9.9 million T cells, the study yielded approximately 460,000 cDNA molecules. TCRdb fed the PCR reads into MiXCR, producing one record per CDR3 protein. This repertoire shows almost 700,000 distinct CDR3 sequences, approximately 59% found once; its top ten account for 11%. Comment on this clonotype: Antigen unknown.

This receptor was identified in a girl between 2 and 10 years old with multiple sclerosis. The chain joins TRBV28 to TRBJ1-1; 10 bases map to TRBD1. Specimen: blood. The CDR3 reads CASSFPMRPGRDRGREGTEAFF. The CDR3 region has the DNA TGTGCCAGCAGCTTTCCCATGAGACCCGGTAGGGACAGGGGACGCGAGGGCACTGAAGCTTTCTTT.